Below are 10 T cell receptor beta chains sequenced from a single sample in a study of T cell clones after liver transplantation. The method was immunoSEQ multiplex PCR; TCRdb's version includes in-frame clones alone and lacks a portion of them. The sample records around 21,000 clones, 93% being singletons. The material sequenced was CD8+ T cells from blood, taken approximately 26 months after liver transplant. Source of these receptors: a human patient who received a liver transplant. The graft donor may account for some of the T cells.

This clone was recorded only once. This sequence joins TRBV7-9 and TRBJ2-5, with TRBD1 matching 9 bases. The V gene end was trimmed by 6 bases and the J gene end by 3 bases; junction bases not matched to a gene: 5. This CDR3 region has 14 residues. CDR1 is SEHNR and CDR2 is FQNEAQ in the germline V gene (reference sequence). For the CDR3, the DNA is TGTGCCAGCAGACACCGGGACAGGGAAGAGACCCAGTACTTC. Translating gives CASRHRDREETQYF.

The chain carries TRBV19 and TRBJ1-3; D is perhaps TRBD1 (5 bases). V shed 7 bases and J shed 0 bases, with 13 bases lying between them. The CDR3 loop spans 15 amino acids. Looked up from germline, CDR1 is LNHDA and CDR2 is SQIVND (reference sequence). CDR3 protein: CASTDLQGSGNTIYF. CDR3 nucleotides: TGTGCCAGTACCGATTTGCAGGGCTCTGGAAACACCATATATTTT.

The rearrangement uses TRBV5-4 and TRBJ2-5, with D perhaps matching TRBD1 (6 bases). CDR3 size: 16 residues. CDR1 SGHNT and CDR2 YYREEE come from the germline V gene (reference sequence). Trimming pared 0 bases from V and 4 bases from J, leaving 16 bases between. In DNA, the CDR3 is TGTGCCAGCAGCTTGGAAGGCAGGGGACGGAGAGAGACCCAGTACTTC. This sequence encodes CASSLEGRGRRETQYF.

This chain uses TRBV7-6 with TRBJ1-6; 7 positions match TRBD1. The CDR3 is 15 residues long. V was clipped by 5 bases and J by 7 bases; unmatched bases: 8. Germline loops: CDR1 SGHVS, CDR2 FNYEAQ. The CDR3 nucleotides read TGTGCCAGCAGCGACAGGGCCGGAGTGAATTCACCCCTCCACTTT. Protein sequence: CASSDRAGVNSPLHF. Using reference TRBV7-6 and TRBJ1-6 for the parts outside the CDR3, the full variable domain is GAGVSQSPRYKVTKRGQDVALRCDPISGHVSLYWYRQALGQGPEFLTYFNYEAQQDKSGLPNDRFSAERPEGSISTLTIQRTEQRDSAMYRCASSDRAGVNSPLHFGNGTRLTVT.

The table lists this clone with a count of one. The CDR3 region has the DNA TGTGCCAGAAGCTTAGTTTTCGGGCGGGAGAGTGAGGAGGAAGAGACCCAGTACTTC. Translated, it gives CARSLVFGRESEEEETQYF. The chain links TRBV5-3 to TRBJ2-5; TRBD2 matches at 7 bases. TRBV5-3 is an ORF, and what it does is uncertain. With 2 bases clipped from V and 3 bases from J, the junction kept 19 bases outside the gene matches. This CDR3 is built from 19 residues.

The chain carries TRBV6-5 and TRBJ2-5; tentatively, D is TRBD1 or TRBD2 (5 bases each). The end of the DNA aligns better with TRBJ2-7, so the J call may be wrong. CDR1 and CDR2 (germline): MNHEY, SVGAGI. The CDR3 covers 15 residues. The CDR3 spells CASSYRDLSSYEQYF. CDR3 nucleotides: TGTGCCAGCAGTTACCGGGACCTGAGCTCCTACGAGCAGTACTTC.

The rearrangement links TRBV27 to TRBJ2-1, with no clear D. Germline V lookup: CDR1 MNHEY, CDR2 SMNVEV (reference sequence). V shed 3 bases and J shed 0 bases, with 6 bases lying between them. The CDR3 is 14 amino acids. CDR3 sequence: CASSFGGSYNEQFF. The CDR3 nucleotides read TGTGCCAGCAGTTTCGGCGGCTCCTACAATGAGCAGTTCTTC.

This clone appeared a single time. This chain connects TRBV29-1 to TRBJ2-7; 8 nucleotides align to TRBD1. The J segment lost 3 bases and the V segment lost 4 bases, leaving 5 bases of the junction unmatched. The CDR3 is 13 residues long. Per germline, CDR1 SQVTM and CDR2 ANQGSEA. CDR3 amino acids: CSVGQGAIYEQYF. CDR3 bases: TGCAGCGTTGGGCAGGGGGCTATCTACGAGCAGTACTTC.

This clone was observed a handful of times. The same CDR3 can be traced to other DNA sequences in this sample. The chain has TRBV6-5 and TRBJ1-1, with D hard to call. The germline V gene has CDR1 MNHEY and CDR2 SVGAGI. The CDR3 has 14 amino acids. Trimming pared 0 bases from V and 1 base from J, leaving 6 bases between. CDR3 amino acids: CASSYSAENTEAFF. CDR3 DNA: TGTGCCAGCAGTTACTCGGCCGAGAACACTGAAGCTTTCTTT.

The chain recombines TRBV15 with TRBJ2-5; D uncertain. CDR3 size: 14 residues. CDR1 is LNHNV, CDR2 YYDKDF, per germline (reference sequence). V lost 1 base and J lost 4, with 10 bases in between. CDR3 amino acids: CATSRVSNRETQYF. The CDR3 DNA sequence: TGTGCCACCAGCAGAGTTTCCAATCGAGAGACCCAGTACTTC.